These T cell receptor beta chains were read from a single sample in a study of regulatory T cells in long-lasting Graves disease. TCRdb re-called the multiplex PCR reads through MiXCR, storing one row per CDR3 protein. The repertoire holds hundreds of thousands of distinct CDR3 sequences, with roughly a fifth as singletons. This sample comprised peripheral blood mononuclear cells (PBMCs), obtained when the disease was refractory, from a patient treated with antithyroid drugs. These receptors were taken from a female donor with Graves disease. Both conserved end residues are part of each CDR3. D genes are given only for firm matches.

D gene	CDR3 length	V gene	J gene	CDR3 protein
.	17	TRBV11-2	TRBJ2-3	CASSTLGGGAGTDTQYF
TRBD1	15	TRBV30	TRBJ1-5	CASQKGQGLDQPQHF
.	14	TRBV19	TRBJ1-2	CASSTGPLKYGYTF
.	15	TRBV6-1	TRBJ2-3	CASSLQGFSTDTQYF
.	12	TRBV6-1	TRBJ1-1	CASHTWNTKAFF
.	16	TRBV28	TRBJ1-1	CASSFWGLLADTEAFF
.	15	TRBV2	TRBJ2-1	CASSGRTRGFNEQFF
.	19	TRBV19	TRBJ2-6	CASSMFGELALFGANVLTF
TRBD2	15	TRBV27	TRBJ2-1	CASSVLLAGVNEQFF
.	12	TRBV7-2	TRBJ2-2	CASSFSHGGLFF
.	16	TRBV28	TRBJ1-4	CASSSHRVATNEKLFF
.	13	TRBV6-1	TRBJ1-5	CASNVNSNQPQHF
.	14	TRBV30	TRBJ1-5	CAWSAGSYIKPQHF
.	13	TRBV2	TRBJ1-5	CASRDDGGQPQHF
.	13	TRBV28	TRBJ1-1	CASSTRMNTEAFF
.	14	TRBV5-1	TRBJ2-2	CASRAGTMAGELFF
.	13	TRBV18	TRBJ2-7	CASSLTPGYEQYF
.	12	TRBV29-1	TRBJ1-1	CSVVAGDTEAFF
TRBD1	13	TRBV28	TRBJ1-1	CASSSGQGSEAFF
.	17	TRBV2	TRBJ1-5	CASSEPQGFYSNQPQHF
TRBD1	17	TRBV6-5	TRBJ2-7	CASSYSIGTGYSYEQYF
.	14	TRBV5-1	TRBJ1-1	CASSPDAMNTEAFF
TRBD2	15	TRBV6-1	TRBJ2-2	CASTGTSGTAGELFF
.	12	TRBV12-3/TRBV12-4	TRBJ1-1	CASSLGDKEAFF